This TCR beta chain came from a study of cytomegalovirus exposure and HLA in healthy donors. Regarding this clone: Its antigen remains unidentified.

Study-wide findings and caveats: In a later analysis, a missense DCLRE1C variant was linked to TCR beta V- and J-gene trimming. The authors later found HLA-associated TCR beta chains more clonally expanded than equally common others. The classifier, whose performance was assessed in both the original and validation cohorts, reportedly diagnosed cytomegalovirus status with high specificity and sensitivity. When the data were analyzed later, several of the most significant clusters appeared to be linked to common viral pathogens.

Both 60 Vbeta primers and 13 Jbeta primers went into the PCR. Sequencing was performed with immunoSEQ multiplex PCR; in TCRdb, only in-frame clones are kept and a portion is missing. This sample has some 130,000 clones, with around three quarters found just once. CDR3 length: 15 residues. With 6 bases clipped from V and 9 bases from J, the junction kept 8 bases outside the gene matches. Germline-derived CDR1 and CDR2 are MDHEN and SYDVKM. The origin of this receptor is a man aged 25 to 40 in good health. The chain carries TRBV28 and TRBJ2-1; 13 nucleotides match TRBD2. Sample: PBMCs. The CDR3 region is CASSLGLAGDGEQFF. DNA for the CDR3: TGTGCCAGCAGCCTTGGACTAGCGGGAGATGGTGAGCAGTTCTTC.